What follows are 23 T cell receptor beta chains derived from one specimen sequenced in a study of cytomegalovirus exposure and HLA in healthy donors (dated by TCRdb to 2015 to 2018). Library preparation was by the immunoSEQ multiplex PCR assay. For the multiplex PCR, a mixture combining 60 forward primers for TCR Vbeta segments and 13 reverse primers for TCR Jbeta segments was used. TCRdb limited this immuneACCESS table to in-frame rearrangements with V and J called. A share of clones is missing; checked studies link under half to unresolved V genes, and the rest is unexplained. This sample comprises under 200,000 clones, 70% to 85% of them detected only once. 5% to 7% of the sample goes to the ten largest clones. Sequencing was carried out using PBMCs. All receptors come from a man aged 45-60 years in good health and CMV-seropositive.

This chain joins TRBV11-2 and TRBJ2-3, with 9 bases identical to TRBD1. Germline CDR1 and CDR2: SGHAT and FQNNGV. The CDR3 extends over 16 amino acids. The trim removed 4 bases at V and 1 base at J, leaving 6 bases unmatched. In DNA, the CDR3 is TGTGCCAGCAGCTCTGAACGGACAGGGGGCACAGATACGCAGTATTTT. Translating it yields CASSSERTGGTDTQYF. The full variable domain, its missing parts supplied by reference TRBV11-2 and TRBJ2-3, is EAGVAQSPRYKIIEKRQSVAFWCNPISGHATLYWYQQILGQGPKLLIQFQNNGVVDDSQLPKDRFSAERLKGVDSTLKIQPAKLEDSAVYLCASSSERTGGTDTQYFGPGTRLTVL.

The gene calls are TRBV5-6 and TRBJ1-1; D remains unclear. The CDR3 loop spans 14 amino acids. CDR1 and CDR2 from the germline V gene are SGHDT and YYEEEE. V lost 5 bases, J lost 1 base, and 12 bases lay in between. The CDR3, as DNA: TGTGCCAGCAGACATGCGGTGGGGAACACTGAAGCTTTCTTT. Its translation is CASRHAVGNTEAFF.

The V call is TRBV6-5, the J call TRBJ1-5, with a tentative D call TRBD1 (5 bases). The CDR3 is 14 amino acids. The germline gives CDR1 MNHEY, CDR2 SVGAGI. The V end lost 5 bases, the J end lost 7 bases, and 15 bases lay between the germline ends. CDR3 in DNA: TGTGCCAGCAGTGTGGAGCGGGGGAGCCAGCCCCAGCATTTT. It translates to CASSVERGSQPQHF.

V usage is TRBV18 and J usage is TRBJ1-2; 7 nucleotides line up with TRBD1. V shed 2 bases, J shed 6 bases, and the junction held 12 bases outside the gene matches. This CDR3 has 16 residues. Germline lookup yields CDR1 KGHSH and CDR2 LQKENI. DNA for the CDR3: TGTGCCAGCTCACCATCCGCAGGCAGCCAGGGGGATGGCTACACCTTC. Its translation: CASSPSAGSQGDGYTF. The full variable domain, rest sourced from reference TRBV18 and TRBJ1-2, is NAGVMQNPRHLVRRRGQEARLRCSPMKGHSHVYWYRQLPEEGLKFMVYLQKENIIDESGMPKERFSAEFPKEGPSILRIQQVVRGDSAAYFCASSPSAGSQGDGYTFGSGTRLTVV.

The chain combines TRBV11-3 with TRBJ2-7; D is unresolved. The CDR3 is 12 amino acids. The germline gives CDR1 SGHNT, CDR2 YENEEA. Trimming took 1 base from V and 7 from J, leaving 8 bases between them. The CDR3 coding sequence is TGTGCCAGCAGCTTAGGTCCGCGGGAGCAGTACGTC. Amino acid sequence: CASSLGPREQYV.

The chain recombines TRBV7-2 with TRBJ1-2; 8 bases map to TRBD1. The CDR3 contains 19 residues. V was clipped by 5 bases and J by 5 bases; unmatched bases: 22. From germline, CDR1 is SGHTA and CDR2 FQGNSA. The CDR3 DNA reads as TGTGCCAGCAGCGGGAGAGGTCGGGCAGGGGGCGCCTCCCTTTATGGCTACACCTTC. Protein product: CASSGRGRAGGASLYGYTF. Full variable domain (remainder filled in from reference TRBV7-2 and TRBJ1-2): GAGVSQSPSNKVTEKGKDVELRCDPISGHTALYWYRQSLGQGLEFLIYFQGNSAPDKSGLPSDRFSAERTGGSVSTLTIQRTQQEDSAVYLCASSGRGRAGGASLYGYTFGSGTRLTVV.

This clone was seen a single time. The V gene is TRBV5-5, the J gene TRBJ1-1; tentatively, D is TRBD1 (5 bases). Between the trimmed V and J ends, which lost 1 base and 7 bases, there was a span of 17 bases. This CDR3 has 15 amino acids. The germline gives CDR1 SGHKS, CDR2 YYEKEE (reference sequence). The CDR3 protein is CASSLYFEGRGEAFF. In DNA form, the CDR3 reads TGTGCCAGCAGCTTGTATTTTGAGGGGCGGGGTGAAGCTTTCTTT. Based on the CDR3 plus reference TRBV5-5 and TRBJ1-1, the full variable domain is DAGVTQSPTHLIKTRGQQVTLRCSPISGHKSVSWYQQVLGQGPQFIFQYYEKEERGRGNFPDRFSARQFPNYSSELNVNALLLGDSALYLCASSLYFEGRGEAFFGQGTRLTVV.

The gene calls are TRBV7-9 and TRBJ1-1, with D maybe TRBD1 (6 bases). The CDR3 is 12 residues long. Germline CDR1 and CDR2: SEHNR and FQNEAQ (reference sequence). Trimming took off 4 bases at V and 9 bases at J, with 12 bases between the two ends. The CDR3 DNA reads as TGTGCCAGCAGCTCGGGACACAATAAAGCTTTCTTT. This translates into CASSSGHNKAFF.

CDR3 region: CASSPTGVTEAFF. The CDR3 DNA reads as TGTGCCAGCAGTCCGACAGGGGTCACTGAAGCTTTCTTT. The chain links TRBV6-6 to TRBJ1-1; TRBD1 aligns across 8 bases. V lost 5 bases, J lost 4 bases, and 3 bases stayed unmatched. Germline V gene lookup returns CDR1 MNHNY and CDR2 SVGAGI (reference sequence). The CDR3 has 13 residues.

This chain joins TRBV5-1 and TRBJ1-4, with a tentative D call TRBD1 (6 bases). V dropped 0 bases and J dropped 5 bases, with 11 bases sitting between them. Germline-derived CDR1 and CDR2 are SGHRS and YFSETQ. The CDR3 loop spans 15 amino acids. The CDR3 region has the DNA TGCGCCAGCAGCTTGGGGGACACTTTCAATGAAAAACTGTTTTTT. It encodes CASSLGDTFNEKLFF.

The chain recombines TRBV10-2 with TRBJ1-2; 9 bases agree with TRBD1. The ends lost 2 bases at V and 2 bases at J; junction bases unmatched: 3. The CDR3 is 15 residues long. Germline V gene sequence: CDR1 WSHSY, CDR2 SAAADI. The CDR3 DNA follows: TGCGCCAGCAGTGAGGACAGGGGGAGAAACTATGGCTACACCTTC. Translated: CASSEDRGRNYGYTF.

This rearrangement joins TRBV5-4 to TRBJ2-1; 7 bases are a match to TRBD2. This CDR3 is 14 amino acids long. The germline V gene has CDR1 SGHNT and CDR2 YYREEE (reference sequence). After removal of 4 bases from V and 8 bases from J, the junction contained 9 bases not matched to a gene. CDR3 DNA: TGTGCCAGCAGCATCTGGACTAGTGCCGATGAGCAGTTCTTC. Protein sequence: CASSIWTSADEQFF. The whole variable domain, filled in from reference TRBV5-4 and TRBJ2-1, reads ETGVTQSPTHLIKTRGQQVTLRCSSQSGHNTVSWYQQALGQGPQFIFQYYREEENGRGNFPPRFSGLQFPNYSSELNVNALELDDSALYLCASSIWTSADEQFFGPGTRLTVL.

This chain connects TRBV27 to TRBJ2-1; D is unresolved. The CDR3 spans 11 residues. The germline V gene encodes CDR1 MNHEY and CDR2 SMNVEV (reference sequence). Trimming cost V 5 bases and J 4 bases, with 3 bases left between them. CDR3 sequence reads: CASSVYNEQFF. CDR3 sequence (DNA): TGTGCCAGCAGTGTATACAATGAGCAGTTCTTC.

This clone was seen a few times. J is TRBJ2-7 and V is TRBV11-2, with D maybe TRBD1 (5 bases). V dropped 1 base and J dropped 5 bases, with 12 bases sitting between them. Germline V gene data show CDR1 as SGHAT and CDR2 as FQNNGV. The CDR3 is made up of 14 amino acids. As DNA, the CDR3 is TGTGCCAGCAGCTTAGTTTCAGGGTTCGACGAGCAGTACTTC. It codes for CASSLVSGFDEQYF.

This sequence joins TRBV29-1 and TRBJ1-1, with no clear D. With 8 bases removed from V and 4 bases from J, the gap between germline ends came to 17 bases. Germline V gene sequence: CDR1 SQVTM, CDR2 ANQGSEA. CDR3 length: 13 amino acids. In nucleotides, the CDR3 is TGCAGCATTAAGGAGGGTGTGGGCACTGAAGCTTTCTTT. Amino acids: CSIKEGVGTEAFF. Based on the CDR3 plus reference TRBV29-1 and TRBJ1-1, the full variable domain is SAVISQKPSRDICQRGTSLTIQCQVDSQVTMMFWYRQQPGQSLTLIATANQGSEATYESGFVIDKFPISRPNLTFSTLTVSNMSPEDSSIYLCSIKEGVGTEAFFGQGTRLTVV.

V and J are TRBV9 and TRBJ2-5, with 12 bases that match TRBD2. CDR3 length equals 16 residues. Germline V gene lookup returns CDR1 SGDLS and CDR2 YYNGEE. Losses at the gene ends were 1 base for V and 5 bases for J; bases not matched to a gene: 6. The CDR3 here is CASSVLAGGPLETQYF. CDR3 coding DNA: TGTGCCAGCAGCGTACTAGCGGGAGGGCCCTTGGAGACCCAGTACTTC. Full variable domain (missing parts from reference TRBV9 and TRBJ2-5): DSGVTQTPKHLITATGQRVTLRCSPRSGDLSVYWYQQSLDQGLQFLIQYYNGEERAKGNILERFSAQQFPDLHSELNLSSLELGDSALYFCASSVLAGGPLETQYFGPGTRLLVL.

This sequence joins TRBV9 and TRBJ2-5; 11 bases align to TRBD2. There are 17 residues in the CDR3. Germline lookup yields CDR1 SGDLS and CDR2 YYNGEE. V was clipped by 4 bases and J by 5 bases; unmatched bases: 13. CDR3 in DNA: TGTGCCAGCAGCCCATTAGCGGGGGGGTTGCCTTCGGAGACCCAGTACTTC. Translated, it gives CASSPLAGGLPSETQYF.

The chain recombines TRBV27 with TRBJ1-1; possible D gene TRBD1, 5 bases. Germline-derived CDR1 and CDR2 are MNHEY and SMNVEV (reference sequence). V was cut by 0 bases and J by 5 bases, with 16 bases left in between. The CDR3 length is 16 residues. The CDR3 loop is CASSLSRSGGSTEAFF. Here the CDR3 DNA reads TGTGCCAGCAGTTTATCGCGATCGGGGGGGAGTACTGAAGCTTTCTTT.

CDR3 sequence (DNA): TGTGCCAGCAGTAAAGTCAGAGACAGCTACGAGCAGTACGTC. Its protein product is CASSKVRDSYEQYV. The chain is built from TRBV6-1 and TRBJ2-7, with D possibly TRBD1 on 5 matching bases. V lost 5 bases to trimming and J lost 3 bases, with 14 bases between them. There are 14 residues in the CDR3. CDR1 MNHNS and CDR2 SASEGT come from the germline V gene.

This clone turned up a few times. The CDR3 DNA is TGTGCCAGCTCGCCCGCGGGACGGACCTCTGAGCAGTACTTC. It is translated as CASSPAGRTSEQYF. The J gene is TRBJ2-7, the V gene TRBV18, with a possible D match to TRBD2 (6 bases). Trimming removed 6 bases from V and 7 bases from J, with 19 bases in between. Germline CDR1 and CDR2: KGHSH and LQKENI. This CDR3 is built from 14 residues.

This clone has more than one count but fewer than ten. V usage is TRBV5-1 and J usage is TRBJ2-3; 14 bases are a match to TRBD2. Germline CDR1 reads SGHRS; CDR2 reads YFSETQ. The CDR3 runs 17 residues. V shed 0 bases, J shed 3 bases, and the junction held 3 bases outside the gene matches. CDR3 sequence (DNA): TGCGCCAGCAGCTTGGGGACTAGCGGGGGGAGAACAGATACGCAGTATTTT. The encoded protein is CASSLGTSGGRTDTQYF.

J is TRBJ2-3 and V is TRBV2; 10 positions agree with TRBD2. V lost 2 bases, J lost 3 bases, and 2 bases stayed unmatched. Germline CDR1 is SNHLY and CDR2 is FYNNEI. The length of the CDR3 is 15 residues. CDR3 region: CASSETSGVTDTQYF. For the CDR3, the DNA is TGTGCCAGCAGTGAAACTAGCGGGGTGACAGATACGCAGTATTTT.

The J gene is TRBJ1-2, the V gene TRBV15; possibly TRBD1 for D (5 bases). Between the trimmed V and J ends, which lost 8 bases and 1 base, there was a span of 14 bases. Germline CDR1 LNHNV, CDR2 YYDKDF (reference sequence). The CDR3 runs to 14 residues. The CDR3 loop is CATSPGGGNYGYTF. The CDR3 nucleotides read TGTGCCACCTCACCGGGCGGGGGTAACTATGGCTACACCTTC.